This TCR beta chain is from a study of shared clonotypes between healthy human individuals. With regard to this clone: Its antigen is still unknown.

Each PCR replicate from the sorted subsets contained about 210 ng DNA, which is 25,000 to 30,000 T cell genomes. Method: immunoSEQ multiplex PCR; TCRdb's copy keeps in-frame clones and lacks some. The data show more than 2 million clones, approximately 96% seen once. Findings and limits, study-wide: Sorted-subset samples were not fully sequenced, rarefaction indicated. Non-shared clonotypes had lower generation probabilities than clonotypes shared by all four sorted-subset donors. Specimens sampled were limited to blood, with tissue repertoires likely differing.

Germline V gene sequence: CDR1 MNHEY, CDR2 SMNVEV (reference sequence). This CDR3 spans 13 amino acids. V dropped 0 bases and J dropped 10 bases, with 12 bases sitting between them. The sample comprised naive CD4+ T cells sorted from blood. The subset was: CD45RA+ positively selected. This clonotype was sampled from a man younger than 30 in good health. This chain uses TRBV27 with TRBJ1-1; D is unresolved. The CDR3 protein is CASSLSRPSRAFF. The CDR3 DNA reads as TGTGCCAGCAGTTTATCCAGGCCCTCACGAGCTTTCTTT.